This is a list of T cell receptor beta chains from one sample in a study of T cell clones after liver transplantation. The protocol was immunoSEQ multiplex PCR, while the TCRdb copy is restricted to in-frame clones and leaves out a portion. The sample records about 80,000 clones, roughly 85% being singletons. The material sequenced was CD4+ T cells from blood, taken approximately 3.5 years after liver transplant. Receptors were obtained from a human patient who received a liver transplant. The T cells may partly be graft donor cells. The CDR3 runs from the conserved cysteine through the conserved F or W. The D gene is left open where the match is weak. A row's size may be missing; if present it is once, few, many or a size class.

v_gene	d_gene	abundance	j_gene	CDR3aa	CDR3nt
TRBV10-1	.	.	TRBJ1-1	CASSDTGSETYPQAFF	TGCGCCAGCAGTGATACGGGCTCCGAGACATATCCCCAAGCTTTCTTT
TRBV4-1	TRBD2	once	TRBJ2-1	CASSQVLARINEQFF	TGCGCCAGCAGCCAAGTACTAGCGAGAATAAATGAGCAGTTCTTC
TRBV6-6	.	.	TRBJ2-7	CATRTPSSYEQYF	TGTGCCACCCGGACACCAAGCTCCTACGAGCAGTACTTC
TRBV5-1	TRBD2	.	TRBJ2-7	CASSRGLAGASYEQYF	TGCGCCAGCAGCCGGGGGCTAGCGGGAGCGTCCTACGAGCAGTACTTC
TRBV7-2	.	few	TRBJ2-7	CASSLVIVDEQYF	TGTGCCAGCAGCTTAGTAATCGTCGACGAGCAGTACTTC
TRBV5-8	.	.	TRBJ1-2	CASSLGGVGSYGYTF	TGTGCCAGCAGCTTGGGGGGAGTAGGAAGCTATGGCTACACCTTC
TRBV7-2	TRBD2	.	TRBJ2-1	CASSFRTGGNEQFF	TGTGCCAGCAGCTTTAGGACGGGAGGCAATGAGCAGTTCTTC
TRBV7-6	.	.	TRBJ2-7	CASSKADSYEQYF	TGTGCCAGCTCAAAGGCAGACTCCTACGAGCAGTACTTC
TRBV27	.	.	TRBJ1-4	CASSSPPEKLFF	TGTGCCAGCAGTTCCCCCCCTGAAAAACTGTTTTTT
TRBV6-1	TRBD2	.	TRBJ2-3	CASSEGLAGGPGADTQYF	TGTGCCAGCAGTGAGGGACTAGCGGGAGGGCCAGGTGCAGATACGCAGTATTTT
TRBV28	.	once	TRBJ1-2	CASSLSSRTMGYTF	TGTGCCAGCAGTCTCTCATCCCGGACGATGGGCTACACCTTC
TRBV7-3	.	.	TRBJ2-1	CASSLSLAYNEQFF	TGTGCCAGCAGCTTGAGCCTAGCCTACAATGAGCAGTTCTTC
TRBV19	.	.	TRBJ2-3	CASSISGAADTQYF	TGTGCCAGTAGTATATCCGGGGCTGCAGATACGCAGTATTTT
TRBV7-2	TRBD2	.	TRBJ2-1	CASTSMRLAINEQFF	TGTGCCAGCACCTCTATGAGACTAGCGATCAATGAGCAGTTCTTC
TRBV19	.	.	TRBJ2-7	CASSADRFEQYF	TGTGCCAGTAGTGCCGACAGATTTGAGCAGTACTTC
TRBV27	.	.	TRBJ2-7	CASTSLLTDEQYF	TGTGCCAGTACTTCTCTTTTGACCGACGAGCAGTACTTC
TRBV5-1	TRBD2	.	TRBJ2-1	CASSWTSGTTNEQFF	TGCGCCAGCAGCTGGACTAGCGGGACCACCAATGAGCAGTTCTTC
TRBV6-5	.	.	TRBJ2-5	CASSGARGGTETQYF	TGTGCCAGCAGTGGGGCTAGAGGGGGAACCGAGACCCAGTACTTC
TRBV2	.	.	TRBJ1-2	CASSELGVGGYTF	TGTGCCAGCAGTGAATTAGGGGTTGGTGGCTACACCTTC
TRBV4-1	.	.	TRBJ1-1	CASSAAPKTVNTEAFF	TGCGCCAGCAGCGCAGCACCGAAGACTGTGAACACTGAAGCTTTCTTT
TRBV7-2	.	.	TRBJ1-5	CASSPSSRNQPQHF	TGTGCCAGCAGTCCCTCCTCTAGGAATCAGCCCCAGCATTTT
TRBV11-2	.	.	TRBJ2-7	CASSSVLQRLYEQYF	TGTGCCAGCAGCTCAGTCCTTCAGAGGCTTTACGAGCAGTACTTC